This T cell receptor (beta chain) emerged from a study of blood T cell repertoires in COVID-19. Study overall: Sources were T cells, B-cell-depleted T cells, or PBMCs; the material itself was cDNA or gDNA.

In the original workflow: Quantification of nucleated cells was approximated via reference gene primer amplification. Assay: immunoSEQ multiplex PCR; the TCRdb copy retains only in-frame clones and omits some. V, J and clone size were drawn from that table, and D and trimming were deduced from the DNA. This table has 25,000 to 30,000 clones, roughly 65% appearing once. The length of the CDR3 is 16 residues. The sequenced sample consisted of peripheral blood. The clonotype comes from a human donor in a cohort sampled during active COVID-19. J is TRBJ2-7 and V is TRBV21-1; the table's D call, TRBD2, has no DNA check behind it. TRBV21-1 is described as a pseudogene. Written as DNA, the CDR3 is TGTGCCAGCAGCAAAGAAAGGACTAGCGACTCCTACGAGCAGTACTTC. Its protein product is CASSKERTSDSYEQYF.